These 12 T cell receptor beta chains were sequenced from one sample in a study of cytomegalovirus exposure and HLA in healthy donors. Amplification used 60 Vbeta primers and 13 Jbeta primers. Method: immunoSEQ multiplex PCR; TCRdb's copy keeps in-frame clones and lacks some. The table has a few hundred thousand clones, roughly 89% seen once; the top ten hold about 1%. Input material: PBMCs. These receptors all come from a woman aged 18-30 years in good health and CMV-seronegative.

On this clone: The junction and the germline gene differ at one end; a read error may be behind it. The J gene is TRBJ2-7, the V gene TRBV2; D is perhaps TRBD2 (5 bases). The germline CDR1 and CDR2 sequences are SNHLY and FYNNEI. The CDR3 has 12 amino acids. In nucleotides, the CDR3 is TGTGCCAGCCGTGACTACCCCTACGAGCAGTACTTC. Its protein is CASRDYPYEQYF.

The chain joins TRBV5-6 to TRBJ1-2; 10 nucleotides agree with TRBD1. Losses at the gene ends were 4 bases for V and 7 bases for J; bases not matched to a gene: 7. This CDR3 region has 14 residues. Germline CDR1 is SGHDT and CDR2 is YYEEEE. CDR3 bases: TGTGCCAGCAGCCAACGACAGGGGGCAATTGGCTACACCTTC. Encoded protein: CASSQRQGAIGYTF.

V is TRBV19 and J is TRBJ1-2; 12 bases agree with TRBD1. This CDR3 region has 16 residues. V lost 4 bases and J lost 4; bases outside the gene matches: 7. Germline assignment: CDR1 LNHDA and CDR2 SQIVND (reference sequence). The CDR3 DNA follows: TGTGCCAGTAGTAGCCGGGACAGGGGGCGAGGCTATGGCTACACCTTC. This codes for CASSSRDRGRGYGYTF.

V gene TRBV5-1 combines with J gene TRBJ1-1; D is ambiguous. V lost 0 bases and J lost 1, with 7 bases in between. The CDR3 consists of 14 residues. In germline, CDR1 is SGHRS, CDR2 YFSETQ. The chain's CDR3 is CASSLVAQNTEAFF. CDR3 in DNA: TGCGCCAGCAGCTTGGTGGCCCAGAACACTGAAGCTTTCTTT. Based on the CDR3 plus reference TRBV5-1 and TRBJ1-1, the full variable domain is KAGVTQTPRYLIKTRGQQVTLSCSPISGHRSVSWYQQTPGQGLQFLFEYFSETQRNKGNFPGRFSGRQFSNSRSEMNVSTLELGDSALYLCASSLVAQNTEAFFGQGTRLTVV.

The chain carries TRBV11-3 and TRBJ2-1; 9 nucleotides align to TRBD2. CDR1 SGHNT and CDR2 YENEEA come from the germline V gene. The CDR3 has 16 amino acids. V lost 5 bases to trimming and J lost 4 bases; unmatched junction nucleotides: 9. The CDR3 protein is CASSGASGTLYNEQFF. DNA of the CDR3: TGTGCCAGCAGCGGAGCTAGCGGGACACTTTACAATGAGCAGTTCTTC.

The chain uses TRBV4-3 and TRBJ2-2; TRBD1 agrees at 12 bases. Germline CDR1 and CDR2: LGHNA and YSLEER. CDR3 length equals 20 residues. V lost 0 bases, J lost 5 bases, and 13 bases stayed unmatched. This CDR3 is CASSQEILGTGGVGTGELFF. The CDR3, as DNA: TGCGCCAGCAGCCAAGAGATCTTGGGGACAGGGGGCGTGGGTACCGGGGAGCTGTTTTTT.

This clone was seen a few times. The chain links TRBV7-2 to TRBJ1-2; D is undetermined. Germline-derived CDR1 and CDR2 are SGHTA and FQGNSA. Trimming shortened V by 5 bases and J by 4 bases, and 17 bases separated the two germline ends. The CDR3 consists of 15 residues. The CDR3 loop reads CASSPPVGFSYGYTF. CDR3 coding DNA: TGTGCCAGCAGCCCGCCGGTCGGGTTTTCCTATGGCTACACCTTC.

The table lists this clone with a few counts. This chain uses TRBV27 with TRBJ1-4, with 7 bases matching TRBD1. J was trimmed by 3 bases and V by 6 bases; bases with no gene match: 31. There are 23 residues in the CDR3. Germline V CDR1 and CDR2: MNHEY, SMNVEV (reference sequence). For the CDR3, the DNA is TGTGCCAGCAGCAGAGAGCAGATAACTAAACAGGGGAGGTACTGGTCCTCTAATGAAAAACTGTTTTTT. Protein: CASSREQITKQGRYWSSNEKLFF.

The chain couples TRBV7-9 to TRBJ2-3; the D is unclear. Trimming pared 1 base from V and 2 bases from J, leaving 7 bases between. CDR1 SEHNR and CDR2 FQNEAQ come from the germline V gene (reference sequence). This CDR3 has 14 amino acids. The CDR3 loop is CASSLVTATDTQYF. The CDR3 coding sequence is TGTGCCAGCAGCTTAGTCACAGCCACAGATACGCAGTATTTT.

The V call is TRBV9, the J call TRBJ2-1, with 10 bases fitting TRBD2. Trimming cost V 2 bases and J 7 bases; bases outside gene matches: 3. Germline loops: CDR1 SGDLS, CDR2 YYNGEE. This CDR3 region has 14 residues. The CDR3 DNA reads TGTGCCAGCAGCGTTGAGCGGGGGGGGAATGAGCAGTTCTTC. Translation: CASSVERGGNEQFF.

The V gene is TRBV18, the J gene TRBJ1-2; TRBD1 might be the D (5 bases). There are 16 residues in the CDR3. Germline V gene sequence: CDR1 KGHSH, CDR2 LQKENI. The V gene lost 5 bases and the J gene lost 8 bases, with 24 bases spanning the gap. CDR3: CASSTGASTTGRGYTF. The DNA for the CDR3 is TGTGCCAGCTCAACCGGGGCTTCCACCACGGGGAGGGGCTACACCTTC.

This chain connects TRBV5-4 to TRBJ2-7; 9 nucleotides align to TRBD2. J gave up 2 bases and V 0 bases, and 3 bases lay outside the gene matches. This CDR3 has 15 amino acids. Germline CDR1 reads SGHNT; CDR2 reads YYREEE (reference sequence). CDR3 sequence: CASSLGVAGAYEQYF. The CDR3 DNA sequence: TGTGCCAGCAGCTTGGGGGTAGCGGGAGCCTACGAGCAGTACTTC. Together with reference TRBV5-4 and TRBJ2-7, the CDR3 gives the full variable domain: ETGVTQSPTHLIKTRGQQVTLRCSSQSGHNTVSWYQQALGQGPQFIFQYYREEENGRGNFPPRFSGLQFPNYSSELNVNALELDDSALYLCASSLGVAGAYEQYFGPGTRLTVT.